Listed below are T cell receptor beta chains from one sample, sequenced in a study of cytomegalovirus exposure and HLA in healthy donors. The repertoire was sequenced with immunoSEQ multiplex PCR; TCRdb's copy has only in-frame clones and lacks some. The sample yields 200,000 or so clones, 81% seen once. Sequences were obtained from PBMCs. The source of these receptors is a woman between 18 and 29 years old in good health and CMV-seropositive. The CDR3 runs from the conserved cysteine through the conserved F or W.

v_gene	j_gene	CDR3aa
TRBV27	TRBJ1-1	CASSLGRNTEAFF
TRBV6-5	TRBJ1-1	CASSPRRESTEAFF
TRBV5-6	TRBJ2-1	CASSWPGTAYNEQFF
TRBV9	TRBJ1-6	CASSVLSSYNSPLHF
TRBV10-3	TRBJ2-7	CATQTGGAYEQYF
TRBV6-5	TRBJ1-1	CASSYTTGGVTFF
TRBV30	TRBJ1-2	CAWNSGAAVLYGYTF
TRBV7-3	TRBJ1-2	CASSEGSGYGYTF
TRBV9	TRBJ2-5	CASSVDQGAFGETQYF
TRBV4-3	TRBJ1-1	CASSQDSVNTEAFF
TRBV2	TRBJ1-1	CASNLDWLTEAFF
TRBV19	TRBJ1-5	CASRTGTQGGGGPQHF
TRBV5-4	TRBJ2-2	CASSSQLDTGELFF
TRBV9	TRBJ2-7	CASSPNRGGPYYEQYF
TRBV11-2	TRBJ1-2	CASSLARDGYTF
TRBV5-4	TRBJ2-2	CASSLPTSGDPTGELFF
TRBV19	TRBJ1-5	CASSIDRGQPQHF
TRBV7-8	TRBJ1-5	CASSLKGLGGGRNQPQHF
TRBV5-1	TRBJ2-3	CASSLAGLAGGPDTQYF
TRBV21-1	TRBJ2-5	CASSKAKLWRGQETQYF
TRBV27	TRBJ1-3	CASQSFSGNTIYF
TRBV7-3	TRBJ2-2	CASSPGPRSAGELFF
TRBV15	TRBJ2-3	CATSSSGGAPDTQYF
TRBV7-2	TRBJ1-6	CASNLQGRKSPLHF
TRBV28	TRBJ1-2	CASSFTGYGYTF
TRBV28	TRBJ2-5	CASSLSGSSRETQYF
TRBV2	TRBJ2-3	CASSERGASTDTQYF
TRBV5-1	TRBJ2-5	CASSKQSRGGQETQYF
TRBV28	TRBJ1-6	CASSFGRVGSPLHF
TRBV6-6	TRBJ1-5	CASSTGAHQPQHF
TRBV2	TRBJ1-1	CAAIQGKIEAFF
TRBV6-6	TRBJ1-6	CASSYGAFPNSPLHF
TRBV30	TRBJ1-1	CAWSFGAEAFF
TRBV7-2	TRBJ2-2	CASRPAGTGELFF
TRBV5-1	TRBJ2-2	CASSPGGRNTGELFF
TRBV30	TRBJ1-4	CAWSRTSRQGWNEKLFF
TRBV18	TRBJ2-3	CASSHGQEDTQYF
TRBV2	TRBJ2-3	CASRATGDTQYF
TRBV28	TRBJ1-1	CASITSPGQLNTEAFF
TRBV6-6	TRBJ2-3	CASSYQGASTDTQYF
TRBV11-2	TRBJ2-3	CASSLDRSPDTQYF
TRBV7-9	TRBJ1-2	CSSSLVVYGYTF
TRBV7-3	TRBJ2-3	CASGDSGPTDTQYF
TRBV19	TRBJ1-6	CASSIGATGFNSPLHF
TRBV28	TRBJ1-2	CASSLPTVNGYTF
TRBV7-2	TRBJ1-2	CASSLRTENNYGYTF
TRBV7-3	TRBJ1-2	CASSSDTEGGYTF
TRBV5-6	TRBJ2-3	CASTPTSGGADTQYF
TRBV11-3	TRBJ2-1	CASSLDPGGQGVNEQFF
TRBV4-3	TRBJ2-3	CASSHLRGAGRDTQYF
TRBV28	TRBJ1-4	CASSGPGRVDEKLFF
TRBV5-6	TRBJ2-5	CASSLGSSGGVQETQYF
TRBV4-1	TRBJ1-1	CASSFQGMNTEAFF
TRBV6-1	TRBJ1-1	CASSIYTGGDTEAFF
TRBV30	TRBJ2-3	CAWGRGDTQYF
TRBV25-1	TRBJ1-1	CASRPSTGGVEAFF
TRBV28	TRBJ2-5	CASRVTVYQETQYF
TRBV7-7	TRBJ1-3	CASSLGGAGNTIYF
TRBV11-2	TRBJ1-3	CASSSLVLGGNTIYF
TRBV5-4	TRBJ2-5	CASSLGPGRVKETQYF